This TCR beta chain was retrieved from a study of cytomegalovirus exposure and HLA in healthy donors. Germline V lookup: CDR1 LGHNA, CDR2 YNFKEQ. The length of the CDR3 is 15 residues. V shed 0 bases and J shed 0 bases, with 6 bases lying between them. TCRdb keeps only in-frame clones here, not all; method: immunoSEQ multiplex PCR. Found here are under 150,000 clones, more than 85% of them singletons; the top ten hold 7.5% to 9%. Sequencing was carried out using PBMCs. The chain links TRBV4-2 to TRBJ1-3, with unresolved D. This sequence originates from a man aged 18 to 30 in good health and CMV-seropositive. The CDR3 DNA reads TGTGCCAGCAGCCAAGATTTCAGCTCTGGAAACACCATATATTTT. It specifies CASSQDFSSGNTIYF.